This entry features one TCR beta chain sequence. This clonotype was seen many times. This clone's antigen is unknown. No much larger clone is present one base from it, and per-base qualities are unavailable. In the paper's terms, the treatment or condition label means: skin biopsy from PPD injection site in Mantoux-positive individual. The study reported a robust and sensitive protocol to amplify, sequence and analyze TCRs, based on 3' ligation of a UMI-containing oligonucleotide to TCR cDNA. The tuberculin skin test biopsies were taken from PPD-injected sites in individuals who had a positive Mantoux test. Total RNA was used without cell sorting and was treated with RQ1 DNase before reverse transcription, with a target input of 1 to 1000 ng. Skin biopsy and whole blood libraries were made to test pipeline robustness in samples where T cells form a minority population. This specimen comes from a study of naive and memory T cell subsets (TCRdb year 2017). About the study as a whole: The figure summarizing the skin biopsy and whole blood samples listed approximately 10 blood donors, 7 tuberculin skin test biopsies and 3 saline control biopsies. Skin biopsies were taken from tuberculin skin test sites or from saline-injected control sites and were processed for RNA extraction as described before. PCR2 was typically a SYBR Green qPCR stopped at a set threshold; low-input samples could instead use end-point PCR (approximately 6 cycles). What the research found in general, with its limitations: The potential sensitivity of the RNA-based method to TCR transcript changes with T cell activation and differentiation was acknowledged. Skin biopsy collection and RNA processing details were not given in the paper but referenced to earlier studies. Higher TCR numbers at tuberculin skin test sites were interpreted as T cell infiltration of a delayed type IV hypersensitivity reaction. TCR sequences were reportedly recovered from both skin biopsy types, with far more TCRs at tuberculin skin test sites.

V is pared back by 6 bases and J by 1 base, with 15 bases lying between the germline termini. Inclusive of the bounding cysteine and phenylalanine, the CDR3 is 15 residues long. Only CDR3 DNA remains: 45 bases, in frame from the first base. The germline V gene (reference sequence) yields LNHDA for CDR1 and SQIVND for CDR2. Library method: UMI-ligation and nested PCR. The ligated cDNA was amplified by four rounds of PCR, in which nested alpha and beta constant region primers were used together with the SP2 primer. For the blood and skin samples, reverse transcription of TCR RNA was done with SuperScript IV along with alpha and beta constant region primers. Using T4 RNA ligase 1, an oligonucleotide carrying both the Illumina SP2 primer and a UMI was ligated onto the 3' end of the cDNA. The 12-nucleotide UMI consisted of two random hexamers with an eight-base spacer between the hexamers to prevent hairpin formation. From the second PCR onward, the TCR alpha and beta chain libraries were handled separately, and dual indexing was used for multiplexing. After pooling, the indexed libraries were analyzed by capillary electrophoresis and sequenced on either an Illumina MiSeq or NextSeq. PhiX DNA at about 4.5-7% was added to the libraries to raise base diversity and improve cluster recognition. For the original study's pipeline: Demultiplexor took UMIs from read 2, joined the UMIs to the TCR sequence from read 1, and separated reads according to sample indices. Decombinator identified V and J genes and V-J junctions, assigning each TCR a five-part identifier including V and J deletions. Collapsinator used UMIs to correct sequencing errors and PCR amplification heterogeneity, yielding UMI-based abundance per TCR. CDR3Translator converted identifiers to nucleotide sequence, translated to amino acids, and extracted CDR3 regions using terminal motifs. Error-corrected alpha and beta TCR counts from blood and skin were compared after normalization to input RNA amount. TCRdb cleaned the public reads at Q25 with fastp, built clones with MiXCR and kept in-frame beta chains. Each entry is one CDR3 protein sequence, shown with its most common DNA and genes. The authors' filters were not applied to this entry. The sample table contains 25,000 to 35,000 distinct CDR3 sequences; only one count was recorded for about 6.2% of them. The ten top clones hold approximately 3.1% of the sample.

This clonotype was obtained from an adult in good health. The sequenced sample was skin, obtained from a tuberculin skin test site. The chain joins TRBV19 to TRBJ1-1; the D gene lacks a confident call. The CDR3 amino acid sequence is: CASRGSGRKNTEAFF. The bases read TGTGCCAGTAGGGGAAGTGGACGGAAGAACACTGAAGCTTTCTTT.